These T cell receptor beta chains were read from a single sample in a study of radiation and T cells in renal cell carcinoma. Sequenced by immunoSEQ multiplex PCR; TCRdb stores in-frame clones only, minus some. The data contain about 78,000 clones, about 88% of them singletons. Sample: blood, taken from a patient whose treatment included radiotherapy and nephrectomy. All receptors come from a woman in her sixties or seventies with renal cell carcinoma. Both conserved end residues are part of each CDR3. The D gene is left open where the match is weak. Only some rows state a clone size, as once, few, many or a class for expanded clones.

D: TRBD1
V: TRBV7-9
size: .
J: TRBJ2-3
DNA: TGTGCCAGCAGCTCCTGGACAGGATCTAGGAGCACAGATACGCAGTATTTT
CDR3: CASSSWTGSRSTDTQYF

D: .
V: TRBV14
size: .
J: TRBJ2-7
DNA: TGTGCCAGCAGCCGGGCCTTTTTGGAGGAGCAGTACTTC
CDR3: CASSRAFLEEQYF

D: TRBD1
V: TRBV19
size: .
J: TRBJ2-3
DNA: TGTGCCAGTAGTTCGCGGACAGGTGGTTCTACAGATACGCAGTATTTT
CDR3: CASSSRTGGSTDTQYF

D: .
V: TRBV4-2
size: .
J: TRBJ1-3
DNA: TGTGCCAGCAGCCAAGAGGGTAGCTCTGGAAACACCATATATTTT
CDR3: CASSQEGSSGNTIYF

D: TRBD2
V: TRBV29-1
size: .
J: TRBJ2-1
DNA: TGCAGCGTTACGCGGGGGGGTTTCCCCAATGAGCAGTTCTTC
CDR3: CSVTRGGFPNEQFF

D: .
V: TRBV7-3
size: once
J: TRBJ1-1
DNA: TGTGCCAGCAGCCAATACGAAGGAACTGAAGCTTTCTTT
CDR3: CASSQYEGTEAFF

D: .
V: TRBV5-1
size: .
J: TRBJ1-5
DNA: TGCGCCAGCAGCTTGGAGGGAGGGAATCAGCCCCAGCATTTT
CDR3: CASSLEGGNQPQHF

D: TRBD1
V: TRBV4-1
size: .
J: TRBJ1-4
DNA: TGCGCCAGCAGCCAAGCCGGACAGGGTAATGAAAAACTGTTTTTT
CDR3: CASSQAGQGNEKLFF

D: TRBD2
V: TRBV7-9
size: .
J: TRBJ2-7
DNA: TGTGCCAGCAGCTTAGTGGCTAGCGGGGCGACCTACGAGCAGTACTTC
CDR3: CASSLVASGATYEQYF

D: .
V: TRBV2
size: .
J: TRBJ2-4
DNA: TGTGCCAGCATGAGGGGGGAGGCCAAAAACATTCAGTACTTC
CDR3: CASMRGEAKNIQYF

D: TRBD2
V: TRBV11-3
size: .
J: TRBJ2-1
DNA: TGTGCCAGCAGTTCCAGACTAGCGGGAGCCTACAATGAGCAGTTCTTC
CDR3: CASSSRLAGAYNEQFF

D: .
V: TRBV11-3
size: once
J: TRBJ2-1
DNA: TGTGCCAGCAGCCTAGGGGGGATTTCAGATGAGCAGTTCTTC
CDR3: CASSLGGISDEQFF